The 28 T cell receptor beta chains reported below all come from one sample, sequenced in a study of human T cells and chemical hapten exposure. TCRdb reprocessed the RACE reads with MiXCR, giving one entry per CDR3 protein. The data hold fewer than 130,000 distinct CDR3 sequences, with 11% observed a single time. Noted time point: patch test 1, 2 weeks after DPC sensitization. Stated treatment: therapeutic diphenylcyclopropenone sensitization with weekly scalp DPC. Sample: whole blood, taken in connection with sensitization to the hapten diphenylcyclopropenone (DPC). These receptors all come from a woman aged 40 to 50 with alopecia areata. Some clones in this sample may be carry-over from other donors' samples.

This clonotype has at least ten counts. The chain carries TRBV10-1 and TRBJ2-3; D is unresolved. V dropped 0 bases and J dropped 1 base, with 11 bases sitting between them. Germline CDR1 is WNHNN and CDR2 is SYGVQD (reference sequence). The CDR3 is 16 amino acids. This CDR3 reads CASSESRSTRTDTQYF. The CDR3 DNA reads TGCGCCAGCAGTGAGTCGAGATCCACCCGCACAGATACGCAGTATTTT.

This clonotype showed up many times. The chain carries TRBV7-3 and TRBJ2-3, with D perhaps TRBD2 (6 bases). The CDR3 totals 15 residues. V shed 4 bases and J shed 3 bases, with 14 bases lying between them. CDR1 and CDR2 from the germline V gene are SGHTA and FQGTGA. The CDR3 bases are TGTGCCAGCAGCTCGGCGGGGTTTGTGACAGATACGCAGTATTTT. This codes for CASSSAGFVTDTQYF. Looking up the rest from reference TRBV7-3 and TRBJ2-3 gives the full variable domain: GAGVSQTPSNKVTEKGKYVELRCDPISGHTALYWYRQSLGQGPEFLIYFQGTGAADDSGLPNDRFFAVRPEGSVSTLKIQRTERGDSAVYLCASSSAGFVTDTQYFGPGTRLTVL.

This clonotype was counted at least ten times. The chain joins TRBV5-1 to TRBJ2-7; 7 bases are a match to TRBD2. V was pared by 3 bases and J by 5 bases, with 14 bases of the junction left unmatched. CDR1 and CDR2 from the germline V gene are SGHRS and YFSETQ. The CDR3 has 16 amino acids. This chain's CDR3 is CASSSGSGRGPDEQYF. CDR3 sequence (DNA): TGCGCCAGCAGCTCGGGCTCGGGGAGGGGACCCGACGAGCAGTACTTC.

This clonotype was seen only once. One end of the junction does not line up with germline, which may come from a read error. The chain employs TRBV7-6 and TRBJ2-2; 8 nucleotides line up with TRBD1. Looked up from germline, CDR1 is SGHVS and CDR2 is FNYEAQ. This CDR3 has 15 residues. This chain's CDR3 is CASSSSGGESGELVF. The DNA of the CDR3 is TGTGCCAGCAGCTCGTCAGGGGGCGAATCCGGGGAGCTGGTTTTT. Full variable domain (rest looked up from reference TRBV7-6 and TRBJ2-2): GAGVSQSPRYKVTKRGQDVALRCDPISGHVSLYWYRQALGQGPEFLTYFNYEAQQDKSGLPNDRFSAERPEGSISTLTIQRTEQRDSAMYRCASSSSGGESGELVFGEGSRLTVL.

The sample holds many counts of this clonotype. The chain carries TRBV7-9 and TRBJ2-5, with TRBD2 matching 8 bases. V gave up 0 bases and J gave up 4 bases; unmatched junction bases: 10. CDR1 is SEHNR and CDR2 is FQNEAQ in the germline V gene (reference sequence). The CDR3 contains 17 residues. The CDR3 nucleotides read TGTGCCAGCAGCTTAGCCGGCGCGGGGGGAGGGAGAGAGACCCAGTACTTC. Protein: CASSLAGAGGGRETQYF.

This chain links TRBV29-1 with TRBJ2-5; 7 bases align to TRBD1. The CDR3 runs to 12 residues. From germline, CDR1 is SQVTM and CDR2 ANQGSEA. V trimming: 0 bases; J trimming: 7 bases; junction bases outside the gene matches: 2. The CDR3 is CSVEDGTATQYF. The CDR3 nucleotides are TGCAGCGTTGAAGATGGGACAGCGACCCAGTACTTC.

This clonotype was observed a handful of times. The rearrangement uses TRBV18 and TRBJ1-1; D not certain. The CDR3 runs 13 residues. The germline V gene encodes CDR1 KGHSH and CDR2 LQKENI. V was cut by 1 base and J by 3 bases, with 6 bases left in between. The CDR3 nucleotides read TGTGCCAGCTCACCACGAAGGGACACTGAAGCTTTCTTT. It is translated as CASSPRRDTEAFF.

This clonotype was picked up many times. The V call is TRBV6-6, the J call TRBJ1-5, with a tentative D call TRBD1 (5 bases). The CDR3 is 15 amino acids. V was shortened by 2 bases and J by 1 base, with 9 bases between the two germline ends. Looked up from germline, CDR1 is MNHNY and CDR2 is SVGAGI (reference sequence). CDR3 DNA sequence: TGTGCCAGCAGTTACCTAGGACAAAGCAATCAGCCCCAGCATTTT. Translation gives CASSYLGQSNQPQHF.

Ten or more counts support this clonotype. V usage is TRBV5-4 and J usage is TRBJ2-1; D perhaps matches TRBD2 (5 bases). Trimming left V 0 bases short and J 5 bases short, with 12 bases between. The CDR3 length is 15 residues. The germline V gene encodes CDR1 SGHNT and CDR2 YYREEE (reference sequence). The CDR3 nucleotides are TGTGCCAGCAGCTTGGCGGGGAGCCTCCACAATGAGCAGTTCTTC. Protein sequence: CASSLAGSLHNEQFF.

This clonotype turned up a few times. This rearrangement joins TRBV27 to TRBJ2-1, with D possibly matching TRBD1 (5 bases). The germline V and J ends were trimmed by 7 bases and 5 bases, with 12 bases remaining between them. Germline-derived CDR1 and CDR2 are MNHEY and SMNVEV (reference sequence). The CDR3 runs 13 residues. The CDR3 region has the DNA TGTGCCAGCAAGGGGCAGTATAACAATGAGCAGTTCTTC. Translated: CASKGQYNNEQFF.

This chain connects TRBV30 to TRBJ2-3, with TRBD2 matching over 9 bases. Trimming at V came to 7 bases and at J to 1 base, leaving 6 bases not matched to a gene. The CDR3 length is 14 residues. CDR1 and CDR2 (germline): GTSNPN, SVGIG (reference sequence). CDR3 nucleotide sequence: TGTGCCTTCTCCCCTAGCGGGGGCACAGATACGCAGTATTTT. The encoded protein is CAFSPSGGTDTQYF.

The genes are TRBV5-1 and TRBJ2-1, with 8 nucleotides matching TRBD2. The V and J ends lost 7 bases and 5 bases, in that order; junction bases with no gene match: 8. CDR1 and CDR2 (germline): SGHRS, YFSETQ. This CDR3 comprises 14 residues. The CDR3 loop is CASAEVAGHNEQFF. The CDR3 nucleotides read TGCGCCAGCGCCGAGGTAGCGGGGCACAATGAGCAGTTCTTC.

This rearrangement joins TRBV5-1 to TRBJ1-1; TRBD1 agrees at 7 bases. Trimming removed 2 bases from V and 7 bases from J; junction bases left unmatched: 5. The CDR3 is 13 residues long. CDR1 and CDR2 from the germline V gene are SGHRS and YFSETQ. DNA for the CDR3: TGCGCCAGCAGCTTACAGGGGAAAGGTGAAGCTTTCTTT. Protein: CASSLQGKGEAFF.

This clonotype has a count of ten or more. The chain is built from TRBV19 and TRBJ2-7; the D gene is possibly TRBD1 (5 bases). Trimming took 5 bases from V and 2 from J, leaving 16 bases between them. The CDR3 is 15 residues long. Germline V gene data show CDR1 as LNHDA and CDR2 as SQIVND (reference sequence). Here the CDR3 reads CASSPTQGQAYEQYF. The CDR3 nucleotides are TGTGCCAGTAGTCCCACCCAGGGTCAGGCCTACGAGCAGTACTTC.

This clonotype was seen a few times. V gene TRBV28 combines with J gene TRBJ2-7; 9 bases line up with TRBD2. The germline V gene encodes CDR1 MDHEN and CDR2 SYDVKM. The V segment lost 8 bases and the J segment 0 bases; nucleotides outside the gene matches: 5. CDR3 length: 14 residues. This CDR3 reads CASSRAGGSYEQYF. CDR3 DNA sequence: TGTGCCAGCTCCCGAGCGGGAGGCTCCTACGAGCAGTACTTC. Drawing the rest from reference TRBV28 and TRBJ2-7, the complete variable domain is DVKVTQSSRYLVKRTGEKVFLECVQDMDHENMFWYRQDPGLGLRLIYFSYDVKMKEKGDIPEGYSVSREKKERFSLILESASTNQTSMYLCASSRAGGSYEQYFGPGTRLTVT.

This clonotype was picked up a small number of times. The chain couples TRBV9 to TRBJ2-2; possible D gene TRBD1, 7 bases. Trimming took off 3 bases at V and 5 bases at J, with 14 bases between the two ends. CDR3 length: 15 residues. The germline gives CDR1 SGDLS, CDR2 YYNGEE. The CDR3 is CASSAPGGLTGELFF. The CDR3 DNA reads as TGTGCCAGCAGCGCTCCAGGGGGGCTAACCGGGGAGCTGTTTTTT. The whole variable domain, remainder taken from reference TRBV9 and TRBJ2-2, is DSGVTQTPKHLITATGQRVTLRCSPRSGDLSVYWYQQSLDQGLQFLIQYYNGEERAKGNILERFSAQQFPDLHSELNLSSLELGDSALYFCASSAPGGLTGELFFGEGSRLTVL.

This clonotype was picked up many times. The chain combines TRBV27 with TRBJ1-2; 9 bases agree with TRBD1. Trimming cost V 8 bases and J 1 base; bases outside gene matches: 5. There are 14 residues in the CDR3. CDR1 is MNHEY and CDR2 is SMNVEV in the germline V gene (reference sequence). CDR3 DNA sequence: TGTGCCAGCCGAAGGGGACAGGGTAACTATGGCTACACCTTC. Amino acid sequence: CASRRGQGNYGYTF.

Ten or more counts support this clonotype. The chain couples TRBV6-2 or TRBV6-3 to TRBJ2-3; 13 nucleotides line up with TRBD2. This CDR3 has 16 residues. CDR1 and CDR2 from the germline V gene are MNHEY and SVGEGT. Unmatched junction bases numbered 9, after V lost 8 bases and J lost 4 bases. The CDR3 nucleotides are TGTGCCAGCGGACCCCCGGGACTAGCGGGATCAGATACGCAGTATTTT. Amino acids: CASGPPGLAGSDTQYF.

The rearrangement links TRBV29-1 to TRBJ2-7; 9 bases are a match to TRBD2. CDR3 size: 13 residues. V lost 7 bases and J lost 5; bases outside the gene matches: 9. Germline CDR1 reads SQVTM; CDR2 reads ANQGSEA. The CDR3 reads CSAAQIAGDEQYF. The CDR3 DNA follows: TGCAGCGCCGCGCAAATAGCGGGAGACGAGCAGTACTTC.

This clonotype was counted between two and nine times. The rearrangement links TRBV20-1 to TRBJ2-7; 8 bases line up with TRBD2. After removal of 5 bases from V and 3 bases from J, the junction contained 6 bases not matched to a gene. The CDR3 totals 13 residues. The germline CDR1 and CDR2 sequences are DFQATT and SNEGSKA (reference sequence). CDR3 sequence (DNA): TGCAGTGCTCAAGGACTAGCAGACTACGAGCAGTACTTC. It specifies CSAQGLADYEQYF.

This clonotype was seen a handful of times. The chain employs TRBV11-2 and TRBJ2-5; perhaps D is TRBD1 or TRBD2 (5 bases each). The CDR3 is made up of 14 amino acids. Germline V gene sequence: CDR1 SGHAT, CDR2 FQNNGV. Trimming removed 4 bases at V and 5 bases at J, with 14 bases between. The CDR3 nucleotides are TGTGCCAGCAGCTCCCGACGGTGGGGGGAGACCCAGTACTTC. As protein: CASSSRRWGETQYF.

This clonotype was recorded a few times. A read error may produce the germline difference seen at one junction end. CDR3 sequence reads: CASSPTLGTGVYNEQFF. DNA of the CDR3: TGTGCTAGCAGCCCGACTTTAGGGACAGGGGTGTACAATGAGCAGTTCTTC. J is TRBJ2-1 and V is TRBV7-7; 10 bases line up with TRBD1. Germline V gene sequence: CDR1 SSHAT, CDR2 FNYEAQ (reference sequence). This CDR3 is 17 amino acids long.

The sample holds many counts of this clonotype. V and J are TRBV5-1 and TRBJ2-1; 9 nucleotides line up with TRBD2. V trimming: 2 bases; J trimming: 4 bases; junction bases outside the gene matches: 4. The CDR3 has 15 amino acids. Germline CDR1 and CDR2: SGHRS and YFSETQ. This CDR3 reads CASSLSLAGYNEQFF. The CDR3 DNA is TGCGCCAGCAGCTTAAGCCTAGCGGGATACAATGAGCAGTTCTTC.

This clonotype was seen repeatedly, ten times or more. The V and J genes are TRBV7-9 and TRBJ1-2; no firm D call. This CDR3 has 14 residues. The germline CDR1 and CDR2 sequences are SEHNR and FQNEAQ (reference sequence). The germline V and J ends were trimmed by 5 bases and 5 bases, with 15 bases remaining between them. The CDR3 region is CASSPAGETYGYTF. The CDR3 DNA is TGTGCCAGCAGCCCAGCAGGAGAAACTTATGGCTACACCTTC. Supplemented by reference TRBV7-9 and TRBJ1-2, the full variable domain reads DTGVSQNPRHKITKRGQNVTFRCDPISEHNRLYWYRQTLGQGPEFLTYFQNEAQLEKSRLLSDRFSAERPKGSFSTLEIQRTEQGDSAMYLCASSPAGETYGYTFGSGTRLTVV.

This clonotype was recorded at least ten times. The chain combines TRBV11-2 with TRBJ2-1; possible D gene TRBD1, 5 bases. This CDR3 is built from 14 residues. V shed 3 bases and J shed 2 bases, with 8 bases lying between them. Germline V gene data show CDR1 as SGHAT and CDR2 as FQNNGV. CDR3 sequence: CASSFLQAYNEQFF. CDR3 in DNA: TGTGCCAGCAGCTTCTTACAGGCCTACAATGAGCAGTTCTTC.

This clonotype was observed a handful of times. The CDR3 bases are TGTGCCAGGATGGACAGGGACCAAGAGACCCAGTACTTC. Translation gives CARMDRDQETQYF. The rearrangement uses TRBV2 and TRBJ2-5; 8 bases agree with TRBD1. The J segment lost 0 bases and the V segment lost 9 bases, leaving 3 bases of the junction unmatched. Germline V gene lookup returns CDR1 SNHLY and CDR2 FYNNEI. The CDR3 contains 13 residues. Full variable domain (rest looked up from reference TRBV2 and TRBJ2-5): EPEVTQTPSHQVTQMGQEVILRCVPISNHLYFYWYRQILGQKVEFLVSFYNNEISEKSEIFDDQFSVERPDGSNFTLKIRSTKLEDSAMYFCARMDRDQETQYFGPGTRLLVL.

This clonotype was seen ten or more times. Sequence at one end of the junction differs from germline and may be a read error. The V gene is TRBV18, the J gene TRBJ1-1; the D gene is possibly TRBD1 (5 bases). CDR3 length: 16 residues. Germline CDR1 and CDR2: KGHSH and LQKENI. DNA for the CDR3: TGTGACAGCTCACCCTCGAGCGGGGCGACGGCCAATGAAGCTTTCTTT. It is translated as CDSSPSSGATANEAFF.

This clonotype was observed a few times. The gene calls are TRBV20-1 and TRBJ2-7; D gene uncertain. The CDR3 has 14 amino acids. Trimming left V 2 bases short and J 3 bases short, with 14 bases between. Germline V CDR1 and CDR2: DFQATT, SNEGSKA (reference sequence). The CDR3 nucleotides read TGCAGTGCTAGACCCGGACCGACTCTCTACGAGCAGTACTTC. Its translation: CSARPGPTLYEQYF.